One T cell receptor (beta chain) is described in this entry. This sample was included in a study of shared clonotypes between healthy human individuals. The germline V gene encodes CDR1 GTSNPN and CDR2 SVGIG (reference sequence). V was trimmed by 8 bases and J by 8 bases, leaving 15 bases between them. The CDR3 is made up of 11 amino acids. Libraries were prepared by immunoSEQ multiplex PCR; TCRdb keeps only in-frame clonotypes and omits some of them. Of more than 500,000 clones in the sample, 95% to 97% were seen once. The J gene is TRBJ1-2, the V gene TRBV30; a possible D gene is TRBD1 (5 bases). Specimen: naive CD4+ T cells sorted from blood. The subset is: CD45RA+ positively selected. The TCR was taken from a woman in her 30s in good health. Here the CDR3 reads CAQGRQRGYTF. The CDR3 DNA reads TGTGCCCAGGGCCGTCAAAGGGGCTACACCTTC.